This TCR beta chain originates from a study of T cell responses to AZD1222 COVID-19 vaccine. As for the study in general: Some second doses came at about 4 weeks and others at about 12 weeks; these were pooled.

Study-level results: Reportedly, nearly half of unique spike TCRs recognized epitopes outside B.1.351/B.1.1.7 mutations. Clonal diversity was possibly underestimated, and the donors were mostly white British, with more females.

TCRdb's table, derived via immunoSEQ multiplex PCR, lists solely in-frame clones and lacks some. The sample yields 150,000 to 200,000 clones, about 91% seen once. The CDR3 is made up of 14 amino acids. In germline, CDR1 is DFQATT, CDR2 SNEGSKA (reference sequence). V was trimmed by 3 bases and J by 0 bases, leaving 9 bases between them. With regard to this clone: Its antigen is as yet unknown.

The source material was peripheral blood, sampled on day 0 of AZD1222 vaccination. The clonotype originates from an adult in good health. V usage is TRBV20-1 and J usage is TRBJ2-1, with no clear D. The chain's CDR3 is CSASWLRSYNEQFF. CDR3 bases: TGCAGTGCTAGTTGGCTCCGCTCCTACAATGAGCAGTTCTTC.